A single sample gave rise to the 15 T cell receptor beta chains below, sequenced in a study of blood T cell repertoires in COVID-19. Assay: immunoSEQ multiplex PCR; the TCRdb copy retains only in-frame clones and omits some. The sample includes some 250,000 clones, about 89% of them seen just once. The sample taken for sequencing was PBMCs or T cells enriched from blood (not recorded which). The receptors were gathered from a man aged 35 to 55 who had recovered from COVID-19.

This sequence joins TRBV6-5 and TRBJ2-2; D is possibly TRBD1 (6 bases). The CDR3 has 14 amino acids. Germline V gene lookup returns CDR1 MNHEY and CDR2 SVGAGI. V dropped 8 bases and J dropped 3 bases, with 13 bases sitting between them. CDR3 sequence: CASSQGRYTGELFF. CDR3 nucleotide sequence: TGTGCCAGCTCGCAGGGGCGTTACACCGGGGAGCTGTTTTTT.

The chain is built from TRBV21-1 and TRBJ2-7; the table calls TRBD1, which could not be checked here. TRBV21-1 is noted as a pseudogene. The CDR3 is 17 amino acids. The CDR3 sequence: CASSKEPKGVKNYEQYF. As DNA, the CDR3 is TGTGCCAGCAGCAAAGAACCGAAAGGGGTAAAGAACTACGAGCAGTACTTC.

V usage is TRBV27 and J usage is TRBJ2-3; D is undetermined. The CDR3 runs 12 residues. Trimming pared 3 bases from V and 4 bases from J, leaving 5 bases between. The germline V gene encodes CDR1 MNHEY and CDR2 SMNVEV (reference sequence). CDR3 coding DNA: TGTGCCAGCAGTTTTCCCGCAGATACGCAGTATTTT. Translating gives CASSFPADTQYF.

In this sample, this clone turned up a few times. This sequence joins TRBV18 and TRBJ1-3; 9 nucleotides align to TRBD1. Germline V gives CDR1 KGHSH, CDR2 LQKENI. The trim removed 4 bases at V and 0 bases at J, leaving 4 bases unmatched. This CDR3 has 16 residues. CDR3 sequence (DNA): TGTGCCAGCTCACAGGGACAGGGAAGCTCTGGAAACACCATATATTTT. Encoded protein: CASSQGQGSSGNTIYF.

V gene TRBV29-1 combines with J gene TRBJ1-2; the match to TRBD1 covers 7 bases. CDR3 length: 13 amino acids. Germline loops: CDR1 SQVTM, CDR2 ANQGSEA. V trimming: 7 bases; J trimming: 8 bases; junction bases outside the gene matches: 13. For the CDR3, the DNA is TGCAGCGCCTCCAGGGGGGATTTCGAGGGCTACACCTTC. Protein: CSASRGDFEGYTF.

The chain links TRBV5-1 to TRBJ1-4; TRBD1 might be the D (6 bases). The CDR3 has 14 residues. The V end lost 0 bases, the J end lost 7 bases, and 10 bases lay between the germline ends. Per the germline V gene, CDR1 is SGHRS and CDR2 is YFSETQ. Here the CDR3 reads CASSLGRGAEKLFF. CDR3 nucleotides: TGCGCCAGCAGCTTGGGCAGGGGCGCTGAAAAACTGTTTTTT.

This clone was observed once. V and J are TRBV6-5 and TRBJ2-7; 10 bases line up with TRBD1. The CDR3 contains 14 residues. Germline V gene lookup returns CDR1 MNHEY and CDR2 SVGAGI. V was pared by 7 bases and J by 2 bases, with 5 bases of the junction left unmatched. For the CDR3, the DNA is TGTGCCAGCACCTCCGGGACAGGGGCCTACGAGCAGTACTTC. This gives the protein CASTSGTGAYEQYF.

The CDR3 here is CASSSSGNFNEQFF. CDR3 nucleotide sequence: TGTGCCAGCAGTTCTAGCGGGAATTTCAATGAGCAGTTCTTC. V usage is TRBV27 and J usage is TRBJ2-1, with 9 bases identical to TRBD2. Germline assignment: CDR1 MNHEY and CDR2 SMNVEV (reference sequence). This CDR3 contains 14 residues. V shed 4 bases, J shed 6 bases, and the junction held 4 bases outside the gene matches.

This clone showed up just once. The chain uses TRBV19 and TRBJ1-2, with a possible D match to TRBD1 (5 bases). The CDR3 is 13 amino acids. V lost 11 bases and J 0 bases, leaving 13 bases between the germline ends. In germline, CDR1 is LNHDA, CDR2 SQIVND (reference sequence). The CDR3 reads CASLGQTNYGYTF. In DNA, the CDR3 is TGTGCCTCTCTGGGGCAGACTAACTATGGCTACACCTTC.

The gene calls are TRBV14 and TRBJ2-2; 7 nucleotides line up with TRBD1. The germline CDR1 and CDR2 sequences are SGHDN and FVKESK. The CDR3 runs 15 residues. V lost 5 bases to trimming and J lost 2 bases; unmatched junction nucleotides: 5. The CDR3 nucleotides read TGTGCCAGCAGCGGCCGGGACAGAAACACCGGGGAGCTGTTTTTT. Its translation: CASSGRDRNTGELFF.

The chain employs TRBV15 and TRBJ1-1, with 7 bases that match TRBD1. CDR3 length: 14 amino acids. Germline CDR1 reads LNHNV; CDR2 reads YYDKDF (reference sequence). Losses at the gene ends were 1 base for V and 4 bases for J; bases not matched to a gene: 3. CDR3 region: CATSRGGGVTEAFF. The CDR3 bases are TGTGCCACCAGCAGAGGAGGGGGCGTCACTGAAGCTTTCTTT.

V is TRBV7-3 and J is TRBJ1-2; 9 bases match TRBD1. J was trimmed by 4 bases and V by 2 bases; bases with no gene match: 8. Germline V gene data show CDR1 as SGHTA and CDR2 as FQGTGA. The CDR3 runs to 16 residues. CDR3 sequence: CASSLGAGQGSYGYTF. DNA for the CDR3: TGTGCCAGCAGCTTAGGGGCAGGACAGGGGTCCTATGGCTACACCTTC.

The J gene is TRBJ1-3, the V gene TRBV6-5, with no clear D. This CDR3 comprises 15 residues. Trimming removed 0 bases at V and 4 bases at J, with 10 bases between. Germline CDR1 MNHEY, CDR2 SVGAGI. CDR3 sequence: CASSYSRAAGNTIYF. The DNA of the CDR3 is TGTGCCAGCAGTTACTCGCGGGCAGCCGGAAACACCATATATTTT.

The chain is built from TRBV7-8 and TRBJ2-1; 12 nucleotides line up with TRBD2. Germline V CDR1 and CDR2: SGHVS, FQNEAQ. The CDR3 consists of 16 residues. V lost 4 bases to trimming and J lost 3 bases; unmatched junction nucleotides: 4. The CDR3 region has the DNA TGTGCCAGCAGCTCGACACTAGCGGGGGGCTACAATGAGCAGTTCTTC. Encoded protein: CASSSTLAGGYNEQFF. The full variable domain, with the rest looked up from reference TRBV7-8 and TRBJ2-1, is GAGVSQSPRYKVAKRGQDVALRCDPISGHVSLFWYQQALGQGPEFLTYFQNEAQLDKSGLPSDRFFAERPEGSVSTLKIQRTQQEDSAVYLCASSSTLAGGYNEQFFGPGTRLTVL.

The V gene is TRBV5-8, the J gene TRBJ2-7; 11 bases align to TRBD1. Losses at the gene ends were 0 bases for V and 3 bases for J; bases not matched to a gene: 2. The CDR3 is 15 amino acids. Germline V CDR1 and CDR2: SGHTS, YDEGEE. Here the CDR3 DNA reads TGTGCCAGCAGCTTGGGGACAGGGGGCGGCTACGAGCAGTACTTC. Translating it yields CASSLGTGGGYEQYF.